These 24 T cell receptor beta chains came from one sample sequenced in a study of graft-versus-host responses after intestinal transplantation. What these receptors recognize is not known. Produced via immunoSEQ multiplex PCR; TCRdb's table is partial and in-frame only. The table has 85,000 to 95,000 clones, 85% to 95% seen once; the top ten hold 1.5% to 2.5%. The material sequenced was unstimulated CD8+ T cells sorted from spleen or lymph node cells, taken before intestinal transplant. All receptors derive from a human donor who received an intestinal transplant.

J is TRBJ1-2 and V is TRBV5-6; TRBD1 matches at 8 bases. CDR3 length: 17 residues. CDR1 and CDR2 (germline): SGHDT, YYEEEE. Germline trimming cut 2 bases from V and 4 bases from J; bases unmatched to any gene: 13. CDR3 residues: CASSFIDPAQGAYGYTF. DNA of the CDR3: TGTGCCAGCAGCTTCATCGACCCTGCGCAGGGGGCCTATGGCTACACCTTC. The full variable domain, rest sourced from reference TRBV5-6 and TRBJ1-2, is DAGVTQSPTHLIKTRGQQVTLRCSPKSGHDTVSWYQQALGQGPQFIFQYYEEEERQRGNFPDRFSGHQFPNYSSELNVNALLLGDSALYLCASSFIDPAQGAYGYTFGSGTRLTVV.

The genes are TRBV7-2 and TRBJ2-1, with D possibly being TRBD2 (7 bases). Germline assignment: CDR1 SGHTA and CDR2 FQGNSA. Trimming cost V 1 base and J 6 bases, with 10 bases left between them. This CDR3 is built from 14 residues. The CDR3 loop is CASSLGGGGNEQFF. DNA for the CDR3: TGTGCCAGCAGCTTAGGAGGGGGGGGCAATGAGCAGTTCTTC.

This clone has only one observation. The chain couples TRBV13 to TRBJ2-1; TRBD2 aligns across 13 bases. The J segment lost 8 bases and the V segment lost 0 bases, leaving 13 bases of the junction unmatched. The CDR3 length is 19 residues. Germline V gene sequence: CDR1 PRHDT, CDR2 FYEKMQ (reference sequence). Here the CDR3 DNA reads TGTGCCAGCAGCTTAGGCCATCCCTCTACTAGCGGGGGGGCCGATGAGCAGTTCTTC. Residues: CASSLGHPSTSGGADEQFF.

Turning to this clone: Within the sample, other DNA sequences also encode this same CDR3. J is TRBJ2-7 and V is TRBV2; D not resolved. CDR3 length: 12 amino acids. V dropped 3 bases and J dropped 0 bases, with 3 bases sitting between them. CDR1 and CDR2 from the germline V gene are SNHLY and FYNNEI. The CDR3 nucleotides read TGTGCCAGCAGTGACAGCTCCTACGAGCAGTACTTC. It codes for CASSDSSYEQYF.

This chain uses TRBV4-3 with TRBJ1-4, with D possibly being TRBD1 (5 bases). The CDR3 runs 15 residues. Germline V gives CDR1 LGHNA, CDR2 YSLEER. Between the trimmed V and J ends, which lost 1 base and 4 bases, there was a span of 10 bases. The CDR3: CASSQGGDINEKLFF. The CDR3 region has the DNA TGCGCCAGCAGCCAAGGGGGGGATATTAATGAAAAACTGTTTTTT.

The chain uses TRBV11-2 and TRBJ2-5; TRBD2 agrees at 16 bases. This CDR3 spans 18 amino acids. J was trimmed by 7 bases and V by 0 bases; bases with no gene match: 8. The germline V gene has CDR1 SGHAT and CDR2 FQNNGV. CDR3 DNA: TGTGCCAGCAGCTTAGACGGGACTAGCGGGGGGGCCATAGGGACCCAGTACTTC. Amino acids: CASSLDGTSGGAIGTQYF. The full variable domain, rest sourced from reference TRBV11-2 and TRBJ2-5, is EAGVAQSPRYKIIEKRQSVAFWCNPISGHATLYWYQQILGQGPKLLIQFQNNGVVDDSQLPKDRFSAERLKGVDSTLKIQPAKLEDSAVYLCASSLDGTSGGAIGTQYFGPGTRLLVL.

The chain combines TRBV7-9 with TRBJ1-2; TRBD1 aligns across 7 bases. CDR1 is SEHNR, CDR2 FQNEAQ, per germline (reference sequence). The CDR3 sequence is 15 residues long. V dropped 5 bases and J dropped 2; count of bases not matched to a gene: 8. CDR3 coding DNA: TGTGCCAGCAGCCGAACGACAGGGCCAAACTATGGCTACACCTTC. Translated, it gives CASSRTTGPNYGYTF.

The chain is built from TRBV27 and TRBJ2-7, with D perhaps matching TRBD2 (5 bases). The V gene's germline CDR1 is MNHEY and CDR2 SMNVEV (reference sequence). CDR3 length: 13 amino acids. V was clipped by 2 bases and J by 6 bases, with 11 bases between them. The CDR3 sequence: CASSLRGSPEQYF. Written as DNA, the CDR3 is TGTGCCAGCAGTTTAAGAGGGTCCCCCGAGCAGTACTTC.

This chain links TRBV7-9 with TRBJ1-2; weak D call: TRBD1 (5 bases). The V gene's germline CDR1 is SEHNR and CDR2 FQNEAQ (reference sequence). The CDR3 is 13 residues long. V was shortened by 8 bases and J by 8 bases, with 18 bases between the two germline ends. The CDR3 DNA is TGTGCCAGCCCCATCCCGGGGGGTAGGGGCTACACCTTC. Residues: CASPIPGGRGYTF.

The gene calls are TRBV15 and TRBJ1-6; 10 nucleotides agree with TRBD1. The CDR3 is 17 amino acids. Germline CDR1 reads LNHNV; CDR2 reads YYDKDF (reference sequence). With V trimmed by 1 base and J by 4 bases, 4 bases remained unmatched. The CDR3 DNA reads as TGTGCCACCAGCAGAGGGGAGGGACAGGGGTATAATTCACCCCTCCACTTT. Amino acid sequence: CATSRGEGQGYNSPLHF.

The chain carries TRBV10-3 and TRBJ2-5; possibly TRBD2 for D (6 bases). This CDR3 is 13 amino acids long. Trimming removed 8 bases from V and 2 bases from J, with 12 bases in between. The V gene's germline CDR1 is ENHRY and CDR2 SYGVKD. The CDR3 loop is CAIGGTLQETQYF. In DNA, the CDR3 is TGTGCCATCGGGGGGACTCTGCAAGAGACCCAGTACTTC.

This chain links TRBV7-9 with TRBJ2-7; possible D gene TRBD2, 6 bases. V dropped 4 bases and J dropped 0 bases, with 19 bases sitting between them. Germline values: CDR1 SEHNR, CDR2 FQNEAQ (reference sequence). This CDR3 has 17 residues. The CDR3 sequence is CASSSSSPDGSSYEQYF. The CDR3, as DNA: TGTGCCAGCAGCTCCTCTTCCCCGGACGGGAGCTCCTACGAGCAGTACTTC.

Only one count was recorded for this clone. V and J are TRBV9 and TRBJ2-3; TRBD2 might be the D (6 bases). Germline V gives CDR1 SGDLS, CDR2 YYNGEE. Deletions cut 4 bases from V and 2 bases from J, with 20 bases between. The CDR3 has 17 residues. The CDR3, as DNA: TGTGCCAGCAGCCCCCCGTATCGGGGCGGGGACACAGATACGCAGTATTTT. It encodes CASSPPYRGGDTDTQYF.

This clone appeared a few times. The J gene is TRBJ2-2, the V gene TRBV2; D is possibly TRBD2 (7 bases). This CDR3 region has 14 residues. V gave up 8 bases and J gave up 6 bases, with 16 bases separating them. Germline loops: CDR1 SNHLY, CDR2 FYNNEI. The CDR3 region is CASRNREGPGELFF. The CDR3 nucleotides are TGTGCCAGCCGGAACAGGGAGGGTCCCGGGGAGCTGTTTTTT.

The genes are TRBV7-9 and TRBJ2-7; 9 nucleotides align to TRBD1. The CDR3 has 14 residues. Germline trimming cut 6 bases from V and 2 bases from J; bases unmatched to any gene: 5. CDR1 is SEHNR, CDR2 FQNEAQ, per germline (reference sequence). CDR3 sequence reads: CASRDRQGAYEQYF. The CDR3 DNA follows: TGTGCCAGCAGAGATAGACAGGGGGCCTACGAGCAGTACTTC.

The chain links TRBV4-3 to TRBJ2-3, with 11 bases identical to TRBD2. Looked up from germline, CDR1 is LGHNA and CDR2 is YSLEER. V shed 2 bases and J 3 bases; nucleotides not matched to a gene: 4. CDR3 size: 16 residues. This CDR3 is CASSQRLAGITDTQYF. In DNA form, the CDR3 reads TGCGCCAGCAGCCAACGACTAGCGGGGATTACAGATACGCAGTATTTT.

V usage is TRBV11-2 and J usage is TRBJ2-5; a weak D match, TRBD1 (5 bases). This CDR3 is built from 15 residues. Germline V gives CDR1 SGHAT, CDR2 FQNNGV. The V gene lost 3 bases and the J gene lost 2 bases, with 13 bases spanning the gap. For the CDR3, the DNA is TGTGCCAGCAGCTTGACAGCTATGTTACAAGAGACCCAGTACTTC. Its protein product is CASSLTAMLQETQYF. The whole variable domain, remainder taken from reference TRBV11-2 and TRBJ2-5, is EAGVAQSPRYKIIEKRQSVAFWCNPISGHATLYWYQQILGQGPKLLIQFQNNGVVDDSQLPKDRFSAERLKGVDSTLKIQPAKLEDSAVYLCASSLTAMLQETQYFGPGTRLLVL.

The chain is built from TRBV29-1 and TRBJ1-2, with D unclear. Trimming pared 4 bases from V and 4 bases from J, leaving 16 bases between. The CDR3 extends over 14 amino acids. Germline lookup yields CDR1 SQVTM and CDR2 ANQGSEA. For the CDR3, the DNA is TGCAGCGTTGGTGGGTCAGCGGGGAGCTATGGCTACACCTTC. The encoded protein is CSVGGSAGSYGYTF.

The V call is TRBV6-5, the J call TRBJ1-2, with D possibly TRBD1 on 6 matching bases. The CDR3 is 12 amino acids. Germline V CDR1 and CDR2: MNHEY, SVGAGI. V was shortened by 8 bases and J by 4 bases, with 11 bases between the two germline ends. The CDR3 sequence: CASYRGGYGYTF. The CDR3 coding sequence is TGTGCCAGCTACCGAGGGGGCTATGGCTACACCTTC.

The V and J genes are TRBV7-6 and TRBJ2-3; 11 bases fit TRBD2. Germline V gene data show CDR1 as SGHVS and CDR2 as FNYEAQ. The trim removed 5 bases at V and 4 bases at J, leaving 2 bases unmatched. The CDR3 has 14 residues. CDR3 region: CASSQTSGADTQYF. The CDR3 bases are TGTGCCAGCAGCCAGACTAGCGGGGCAGATACGCAGTATTTT. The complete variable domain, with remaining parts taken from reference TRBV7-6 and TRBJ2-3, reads GAGVSQSPRYKVTKRGQDVALRCDPISGHVSLYWYRQALGQGPEFLTYFNYEAQQDKSGLPNDRFSAERPEGSISTLTIQRTEQRDSAMYRCASSQTSGADTQYFGPGTRLTVL.

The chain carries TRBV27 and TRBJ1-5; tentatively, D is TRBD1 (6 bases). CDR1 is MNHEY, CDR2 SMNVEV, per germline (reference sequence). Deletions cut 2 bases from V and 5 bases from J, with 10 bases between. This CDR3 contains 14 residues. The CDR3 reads CASSLLQGYQPQHF. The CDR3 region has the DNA TGTGCCAGCAGTTTACTACAGGGTTATCAGCCCCAGCATTTT.

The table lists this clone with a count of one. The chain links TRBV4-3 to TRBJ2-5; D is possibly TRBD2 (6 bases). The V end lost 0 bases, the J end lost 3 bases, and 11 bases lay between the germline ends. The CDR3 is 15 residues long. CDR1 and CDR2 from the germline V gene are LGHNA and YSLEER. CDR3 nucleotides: TGCGCCAGCAGCCAAGATTATCGGGGGAAAGAGACCCAGTACTTC. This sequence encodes CASSQDYRGKETQYF.

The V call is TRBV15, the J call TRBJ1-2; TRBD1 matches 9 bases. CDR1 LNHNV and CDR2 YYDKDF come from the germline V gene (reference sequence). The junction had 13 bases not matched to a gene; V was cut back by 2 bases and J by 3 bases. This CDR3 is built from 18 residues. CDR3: CATSRSFRDRDLDYGYTF. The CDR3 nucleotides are TGTGCCACCAGCAGAAGCTTCCGGGACAGGGACTTGGACTATGGCTACACCTTC.

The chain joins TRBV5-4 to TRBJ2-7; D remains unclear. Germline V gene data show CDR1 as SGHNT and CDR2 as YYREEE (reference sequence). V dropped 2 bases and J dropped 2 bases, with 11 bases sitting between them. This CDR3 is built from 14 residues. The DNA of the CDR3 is TGTGCCAGCAGCTTCCGTGACAACCCCTACGAGCAGTACTTC. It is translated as CASSFRDNPYEQYF.